This TCR beta chain derives from a study of cytomegalovirus exposure and HLA in healthy donors. Germline-derived CDR1 and CDR2 are SGHDT and YYEEEE. The CDR3 is 13 amino acids. V lost 2 bases and J 4 bases, leaving 9 bases between the germline ends. PCR involved 60 Vbeta and 13 Jbeta primers. Clones were read by immunoSEQ multiplex PCR, and TCRdb kept only the in-frame ones, dropping some. This sample has some 150,000 clones, with 70% to 85% found just once. Details on this clone: Its specificity is unknown.

General study findings and limits: Under in vitro conditions, three CMV-associated chains were confirmed as specific for CMV antigens. For most TCR sequences rarity was the rule, although some public TCRs occurred in many donors.

The receptor's source is a male donor in good health and CMV-seronegative. Material for sequencing was PBMCs. V usage is TRBV5-6 and J usage is TRBJ1-1; D gene ambiguous. The CDR3 loop is CASSLSVGTEAFF. CDR3 nucleotide sequence: TGTGCCAGCAGCTTAAGCGTCGGCACTGAAGCTTTCTTT. The variable domain in full, completed from reference TRBV5-6 and TRBJ1-1, reads DAGVTQSPTHLIKTRGQQVTLRCSPKSGHDTVSWYQQALGQGPQFIFQYYEEEERQRGNFPDRFSGHQFPNYSSELNVNALLLGDSALYLCASSLSVGTEAFFGQGTRLTVV.